The rows below give T cell receptor beta chains drawn from one sample of a study of shared clonotypes between healthy human individuals. Repertoires were generated with immunoSEQ multiplex PCR, while TCRdb's copy carries only in-frame clones and drops some. The table records about 580,000 clones, roughly 98% of them present only once. Sequenced material: naive CD8+ T cells sorted from blood. The receptors shown here come from a man younger than 45 in good health. Each CDR3 is given with its conserved first and last residue. Size is omitted from some rows. Given values are once, few, many or a class for expanded clones.

TRBV7-9,NA,TRBJ2-1,CASSLAKGGRDNEQFF
TRBV2,NA,TRBJ1-5,CASKSDSNQPQHF
TRBV4-1,NA,TRBJ2-3,CASSHGTSGRLDTQYF
TRBV7-2,NA,TRBJ2-1,CASSHIYNEQFF
TRBV5-4,NA,TRBJ2-3,CASSFSGGLDTQYF
TRBV27,NA,TRBJ1-2,CASSPPTRQGINYGYTF
TRBV11-2,NA,TRBJ1-4,CASRAQNEKLFF
TRBV29-1,NA,TRBJ2-7,CSVEEFGGAGGSYEQYF
TRBV7-2,NA,TRBJ2-3,CASSFFTADTDTQYF
TRBV2,NA,TRBJ1-5,CASVSGTQDNQPQHF
TRBV11-2,NA,TRBJ2-2,CASSLGPTGELFF
TRBV10-2,NA,TRBJ2-7,CASSPGIPEGEQYF
TRBV11-2,NA,TRBJ2-1,CASSLAPSGYNNEQFF
TRBV18,NA,TRBJ2-7,CASSPNRASPYEQYF
TRBV9,NA,TRBJ1-2,CASSGWASSDYGYTF
TRBV10-3,NA,TRBJ2-7,CAISNLGGGKYEQYF
TRBV29-1,once,TRBJ2-1,CSVDGTGSYNEQFF
TRBV28,NA,TRBJ2-2,CASNRDSLIGGELFF
TRBV29-1,NA,TRBJ1-2,CSVDLAGTVYGYTF
TRBV29-1,NA,TRBJ2-1,CSLGGGNEQFF
TRBV11-2,NA,TRBJ2-7,CASSRDYEQYF
TRBV4-1,once,TRBJ1-5,CASSQDLVLLGRGDNQPQHF
TRBV5-4,NA,TRBJ2-7,CASSLEASYEQYF
TRBV7-9,once,TRBJ2-1,CASSPGLAPYNEQFF
TRBV5-1,NA,TRBJ2-7,CASSFGSGYEQYF
TRBV12-5,NA,TRBJ2-7,CASGRRDGSYEQYF
TRBV30,NA,TRBJ1-4,CAWADPGDEKLFF
TRBV10-3,NA,TRBJ1-5,CAINSQGFSNQPQHF
TRBV4-1,once,TRBJ2-1,CASSQDWGSYNEQFF
TRBV27,NA,TRBJ1-5,CASSSTFSAELGNQPQHF
TRBV7-9,NA,TRBJ1-2,CASSFGGPGGYTF
TRBV4-3,NA,TRBJ1-5,CASSPGFHPQHF
TRBV7-2,NA,TRBJ2-1,CASALGGLLRDEQFF
TRBV29-1,few,TRBJ2-7,CSVRGGLAGGNLYEQYF
TRBV5-5,NA,TRBJ1-1,CASRQVGNTEAFF
TRBV28,NA,TRBJ2-7,CASRSGHTYEQYF
TRBV25-1,NA,TRBJ2-7,CASRPPGLAVEQYF
TRBV7-9,NA,TRBJ2-5,CASSQGVETQYF
TRBV27,NA,TRBJ2-3,CASSLWSGTYGDTQYF
TRBV7-2,NA,TRBJ2-7,CASSPQVSYEQYF
TRBV5-4,NA,TRBJ2-7,CASSTSGSPYEQYF
TRBV10-2,NA,TRBJ2-7,CASSESEAYEQYF